These 18 T cell receptor beta chains share one sample of origin, sequenced in a study of control samples from healthy donors and cancer patients (dated by TCRdb to the early 2020s). Libraries were built with the immunoSEQ multiplex PCR assay. Held by TCRdb, this immuneACCESS table contains in-frame sequences only and omits some clones. Under half of the omission traces to an unresolved V gene where checked; the cause of the rest is unknown. This sample has around 110,000 clones in its table, and 85% to 95% of those were observed once. The ten largest clones add up to more than 2% of the sample. Sample: blood. The source of these receptors is a man aged 25 to 40 in good health.

This chain's CDR3 is CASSQRAASTDTQYF. The CDR3 region has the DNA TGCGCCAGCAGCCAAAGGGCCGCTAGCACAGATACGCAGTATTTT. The rearrangement uses TRBV4-1 and TRBJ2-3; D remains ambiguous. CDR1 and CDR2 (germline): MGHRA, YSYEKL. This CDR3 is 15 amino acids long. Between the trimmed V and J ends, which lost 2 bases and 0 bases, there was a span of 9 bases.

The rearrangement links TRBV7-9 to TRBJ1-5, with D uncertain. The ends were cut back, 1 base at V and 0 bases at J, with 4 bases in the middle. Germline CDR1 is SEHNR and CDR2 is FQNEAQ (reference sequence). This CDR3 has 14 residues. CDR3 nucleotides: TGTGCCAGCAGCTTAGGTAATAGCAATCAGCCCCAGCATTTT. Protein sequence: CASSLGNSNQPQHF. Using reference TRBV7-9 and TRBJ1-5 for the parts outside the CDR3, the full variable domain is DTGVSQNPRHKITKRGQNVTFRCDPISEHNRLYWYRQTLGQGPEFLTYFQNEAQLEKSRLLSDRFSAERPKGSFSTLEIQRTEQGDSAMYLCASSLGNSNQPQHFGDGTRLSIL.

Note on this clone: The junction differs from germline at one of its ends, possibly a read error. The chain carries TRBV3-1 (or the pseudogene TRBV3-2) and TRBJ2-3; 10 bases map to TRBD2. This CDR3 has 17 amino acids. Germline V gene data show CDR1 as LGHDT and CDR2 as YNNKEL (reference sequence). The CDR3 spells CASSQVTSGATADTQYF. In DNA form, the CDR3 reads TGTGCCAGCAGTCAAGTCACTAGCGGGGCCACCGCAGATACGCAGTATTTT.

The sample holds one count of this clone. The rearrangement links TRBV29-1 to TRBJ2-6, with D perhaps assigned TRBD1 or TRBD2 (5 bases each). Trimming left V 5 bases short and J 1 base short, with 21 bases between. This CDR3 has 18 residues. Per the germline V gene, CDR1 is SQVTM and CDR2 is ANQGSEA. DNA for the CDR3: TGCAGCGTTCGGGGAGTTGCCGGGGCGCCGTCTGGGGCCAACGTCCTGACTTTC. This codes for CSVRGVAGAPSGANVLTF.

The J gene is TRBJ2-3, the V gene TRBV7-9, with D possibly being TRBD2 (7 bases). V dropped 4 bases and J dropped 1 base, with 21 bases sitting between them. This CDR3 comprises 18 residues. Germline CDR1 reads SEHNR; CDR2 reads FQNEAQ (reference sequence). This chain's CDR3 is CASSSLGLGGAGTDTQYF. For the CDR3, the DNA is TGTGCCAGCAGCTCACTAGGCCTGGGGGGGGCCGGCACAGATACGCAGTATTTT.

V and J are TRBV12-5 and TRBJ1-2; D is ambiguous. The ends were cut back, 1 base at V and 4 bases at J, with 7 bases in the middle. Germline V gene lookup returns CDR1 LGHNT and CDR2 FRNRAP. The CDR3 has 13 residues. In DNA, the CDR3 is TGTGCTAGTGGTTTGGGCGAAACCTATGGCTACACCTTC. It specifies CASGLGETYGYTF.

CDR3 amino acids: CASSYVRAALNTEAFF. DNA of the CDR3: TGTGCCAGCAGTTACGTGAGGGCGGCGTTGAACACTGAAGCTTTCTTT. The J gene is TRBJ1-1, the V gene TRBV6-6; no firm D call. The germline V gene has CDR1 MNHNY and CDR2 SVGAGI (reference sequence). Trimming shortened V by 2 bases and J by 0 bases, and 13 bases separated the two germline ends. The CDR3 extends over 16 amino acids.

J is TRBJ2-3 and V is TRBV11-2, with unresolved D. Trimming stripped 5 bases from V and 4 bases from J, with 19 bases between. CDR1 is SGHAT and CDR2 is FQNNGV in the germline V gene. This CDR3 region has 16 residues. The CDR3 protein is CASSSDGYIGADTQYF. The CDR3 region has the DNA TGTGCCAGCAGCAGCGACGGGTACATTGGGGCAGATACGCAGTATTTT.

The rearrangement links TRBV6-6 to TRBJ2-7, with TRBD2 identical over 9 bases. CDR1 is MNHNY and CDR2 is SVGAGI in the germline V gene (reference sequence). Trimming removed 6 bases from V and 3 bases from J; junction bases left unmatched: 6. This CDR3 has 14 amino acids. CDR3 in DNA: TGTGCCAGCAGAACCGCGGGGGGGAACTACGAGCAGTACTTC. It translates to CASRTAGGNYEQYF.

The CDR3 protein is CASSSYVTADLYGYTF. The CDR3 nucleotides read TGTGCCAGCAGCTCCTACGTTACAGCGGATCTCTATGGCTACACCTTC. The chain employs TRBV7-9 and TRBJ1-2; D is ambiguous. The CDR3 totals 16 residues. Trimming removed 4 bases at V and 4 bases at J, with 19 bases between. Germline values: CDR1 SEHNR, CDR2 FQNEAQ (reference sequence).

This chain joins TRBV28 and TRBJ2-7, with a tentative D call TRBD1 (6 bases). Trimming cost V 3 bases and J 4 bases, with 22 bases left between them. Germline lookup yields CDR1 MDHEN and CDR2 SYDVKM. This CDR3 is 17 amino acids long. The CDR3 sequence: CASSLYPPSYRDYEQYF. The CDR3, as DNA: TGTGCCAGCAGTTTGTATCCTCCATCGTACAGGGATTACGAGCAGTACTTC.

CDR3 region: CASSISSVNTEAFF. The CDR3 DNA follows: TGTGCCAGTAGTATCTCGTCAGTGAACACTGAAGCTTTCTTT. The chain joins TRBV19 to TRBJ1-1; the D is unclear. Germline loops: CDR1 LNHDA, CDR2 SQIVND (reference sequence). Deletions cut 3 bases from V and 0 bases from J, with 8 bases between. CDR3 size: 14 residues.

This rearrangement joins TRBV5-1 to TRBJ2-2, with D possibly matching TRBD1 (5 bases). Per the germline V gene, CDR1 is SGHRS and CDR2 is YFSETQ. The CDR3 is 15 amino acids. V was shortened by 0 bases and J by 1 base, with 7 bases between the two germline ends. The CDR3 protein is CASSLVQGNTGELFF. The CDR3 bases are TGCGCCAGCAGCTTGGTCCAGGGGAACACCGGGGAGCTGTTTTTT.

Of note for this clone: In the same sample, other DNA sequences code for this CDR3. This rearrangement joins TRBV5-1 to TRBJ1-1; D is unclear. Trimming cost V 4 bases and J 1 base, with 8 bases left between them. CDR1 is SGHRS, CDR2 YFSETQ, per germline. The CDR3 is 13 amino acids. The CDR3 loop reads CASSLRGNTEAFF. CDR3 sequence (DNA): TGCGCCAGCAGCCTCCGGGGGAACACTGAAGCTTTCTTT.

This chain connects TRBV2 to TRBJ1-4; 7 bases line up with TRBD1. There are 14 residues in the CDR3. The J segment lost 5 bases and the V segment lost 6 bases, leaving 6 bases of the junction unmatched. Germline V gene data show CDR1 as SNHLY and CDR2 as FYNNEI. CDR3: CASRGDSSNEKLFF. The CDR3 region has the DNA TGTGCCAGCAGGGGGGACAGCTCGAATGAAAAACTGTTTTTT.

The chain carries TRBV4-1 and TRBJ1-1; 8 nucleotides match TRBD1. The trim removed 3 bases at V and 1 base at J, leaving 10 bases unmatched. From germline, CDR1 is MGHRA and CDR2 YSYEKL. The CDR3 runs 17 residues. DNA for the CDR3: TGCGCCAGCAGCCATCAACAGGGGGTAGGCAAGAACACTGAAGCTTTCTTT. As protein: CASSHQQGVGKNTEAFF.

V usage is TRBV11-2 and J usage is TRBJ1-6; TRBD1 agrees at 10 bases. CDR3 length: 15 residues. V gave up 1 base and J gave up 9 bases; unmatched junction bases: 3. CDR1 and CDR2 from the germline V gene are SGHAT and FQNNGV. CDR3 coding DNA: TGTGCCAGCAGCTTAGGGGACAGGGGTTTTTCACCCCTCCACTTT. It is translated as CASSLGDRGFSPLHF.

This chain joins TRBV3-1 (or the pseudogene TRBV3-2) and TRBJ2-5; D gene ambiguous. The CDR3 is 14 amino acids. Per the germline V gene, CDR1 is LGHDT and CDR2 is YNNKEL (reference sequence). V lost 1 base, J lost 3 bases, and 9 bases lay in between. This chain's CDR3 is CASSQVDVEETQYF. The CDR3 DNA reads TGTGCCAGCAGCCAAGTTGACGTAGAAGAGACCCAGTACTTC.